The rows below give T cell receptor beta chains drawn from one sample of a study of CD8 T cells in ankylosing spondylitis. TCRdb processed the 5' RACE reads anew with MiXCR; each CDR3 protein has one entry. Of tens of thousands of distinct CDR3 sequences in the sample, approximately 5.3% were seen once. The sequenced sample was blood, either unsorted or a sorted T cell fraction (not recorded which). The receptors originated from a male donor with ankylosing spondylitis or in good health (not recorded which). CDR3s include the opening cysteine and the closing phenylalanine or tryptophan. The D gene is left open where the match is weak. Clone sizes are shown as once, few or many counts, or a class when the clone is expanded.

V gene: TRBV4-2
J gene: TRBJ1-2
D gene: TRBD1
clone size: many
CDR3 DNA: TGTGCCAGCAGCCAAGATGGACAGGGGACAGTCTATGGCTACACCTTC
CDR3 protein: CASSQDGQGTVYGYTF

V gene: TRBV28
J gene: TRBJ2-7
D gene: .
clone size: many
CDR3 DNA: TGTGCCAGCAGTTTGACCGGGGTCAACTACGAGCAGTACTTC
CDR3 protein: CASSLTGVNYEQYF

V gene: TRBV29-1
J gene: TRBJ2-3
D gene: .
clone size: many
CDR3 DNA: TGCAGCGTTGAGTCCCGCACAGATACGCAGTATTTT
CDR3 protein: CSVESRTDTQYF

V gene: TRBV5-1
J gene: TRBJ1-2
D gene: .
clone size: many
CDR3 DNA: TGCGCCAGCAGCTGGGCGGGGGAAAACTATGGCTACACCTTC
CDR3 protein: CASSWAGENYGYTF

V gene: TRBV5-1
J gene: TRBJ2-2
D gene: .
clone size: many
CDR3 DNA: TGCGCCAGCAGCTCCCTCGGGAACACCGGGGAGCTGTTTTTT
CDR3 protein: CASSSLGNTGELFF

V gene: TRBV20-1
J gene: TRBJ2-5
D gene: .
clone size: many
CDR3 DNA: TGCAGTGCTACCACTGTGGAGACCCAGTACTTC
CDR3 protein: CSATTVETQYF

V gene: TRBV12-3/TRBV12-4
J gene: TRBJ1-6
D gene: .
clone size: many
CDR3 DNA: TGTGCCAGCAGTCCTCAAGGGGCTTACAGTTCACCCCTCCACTTT
CDR3 protein: CASSPQGAYSSPLHF

V gene: TRBV27
J gene: TRBJ2-6
D gene: TRBD1
clone size: many
CDR3 DNA: TGTGCCAGCAGTACTGGGACAGGGGTAGGGGCCAACGTCCTGACTTTC
CDR3 protein: CASSTGTGVGANVLTF

V gene: TRBV28
J gene: TRBJ1-3
D gene: .
clone size: many
CDR3 DNA: TGTGCCAGCAGTTTAGGCGGGAGGGGCAGGAGCTCTGGAAACACCATATATTTT
CDR3 protein: CASSLGGRGRSSGNTIYF

V gene: TRBV11-2
J gene: TRBJ2-7
D gene: .
clone size: many
CDR3 DNA: TGTGCCAGCAGCTCAACCCTTACAGGCTCCTACGAGCAGTACTTC
CDR3 protein: CASSSTLTGSYEQYF

V gene: TRBV4-3
J gene: TRBJ1-1
D gene: .
clone size: many
CDR3 DNA: TGCGCCAGCAGCCAACTCTTAGTTGGGGCACCAGAGACTGAAGCTTTCTTT
CDR3 protein: CASSQLLVGAPETEAFF

V gene: TRBV4-3
J gene: TRBJ2-3
D gene: TRBD1
clone size: many
CDR3 DNA: TGCGCCAGCAGCCAAGAGGGGACAGGGTTCAGGACGCAGTATTTT
CDR3 protein: CASSQEGTGFRTQYF

V gene: TRBV5-1
J gene: TRBJ2-7
D gene: .
clone size: many
CDR3 DNA: TGCGCCAGCAGCTCGGGGACCTTGAGCTCCTACGAGCAGTACTTC
CDR3 protein: CASSSGTLSSYEQYF

V gene: TRBV11-2
J gene: TRBJ2-1
D gene: TRBD2
clone size: many
CDR3 DNA: TGTGCCAGCAGCTTTACGGGCGGGGGGGACAATGAGCAGTTCTTC
CDR3 protein: CASSFTGGGDNEQFF

V gene: TRBV5-1
J gene: TRBJ2-3
D gene: .
clone size: many
CDR3 DNA: TGCGCCAGCAGCTCGAATTACGTAGATACGCAGTATTTT
CDR3 protein: CASSSNYVDTQYF

V gene: TRBV2
J gene: TRBJ2-3
D gene: TRBD2
clone size: many
CDR3 DNA: TGTGCCAGCAGTGAAGAACTAGCGGGGGGTAGGGATACGCAGTATTTT
CDR3 protein: CASSEELAGGRDTQYF

V gene: TRBV12-3/TRBV12-4
J gene: TRBJ1-2
D gene: TRBD1
clone size: many
CDR3 DNA: TGTGCCAGCAGTCCCAACGACAGGGGGTTTGGCTACACCTTC
CDR3 protein: CASSPNDRGFGYTF

V gene: TRBV20-1
J gene: TRBJ2-2
D gene: .
clone size: many
CDR3 DNA: TGCAGTGCTAGAACCTCTCCTGGGGCCGGGGAGCTGTTTTTT
CDR3 protein: CSARTSPGAGELFF

V gene: TRBV6-7
J gene: TRBJ2-7
D gene: TRBD1
clone size: many
CDR3 DNA: TGTGCCAGCAGTACAGGGGTTCTTCGGTTGCAGTACTTC
CDR3 protein: CASSTGVLRLQYF

V gene: TRBV6-5
J gene: TRBJ2-2
D gene: TRBD1
clone size: many
CDR3 DNA: TGTGCCAGCAGTTATCCGGGACAGGGGGCCGGGGAGCTGTTTTTT
CDR3 protein: CASSYPGQGAGELFF

V gene: TRBV27
J gene: TRBJ2-1
D gene: TRBD2
clone size: many
CDR3 DNA: TGTGCCAGCAGTAGAACAGCGGGGGGGCCAGGCAATGAGCAGTTCTTC
CDR3 protein: CASSRTAGGPGNEQFF

V gene: TRBV7-9
J gene: TRBJ2-5
D gene: .
clone size: few
CDR3 DNA: TGTGCCAGCAGCTCCCGGGACAAAGAACAAGAGACCCAGTACTTC
CDR3 protein: CASSSRDKEQETQYF

V gene: TRBV20-1
J gene: TRBJ2-4
D gene: .
clone size: few
CDR3 DNA: TGCAGTGCTACCGGGGGACCCCCGGGGATTCAGTACTTC
CDR3 protein: CSATGGPPGIQYF

V gene: TRBV5-1
J gene: TRBJ1-5
D gene: .
clone size: many
CDR3 DNA: TGCGCCAGCAGCTTGGAAGGCGGGCGTAGCAATCAGCCCCAGCATTTT
CDR3 protein: CASSLEGGRSNQPQHF

V gene: TRBV18
J gene: TRBJ2-7
D gene: TRBD1
clone size: many
CDR3 DNA: TGTGCCAGCTCAAGGGACAGGGGACGCTACGAGCAGTACTTC
CDR3 protein: CASSRDRGRYEQYF

V gene: TRBV6-2/TRBV6-3
J gene: TRBJ2-1
D gene: .
clone size: many
CDR3 DNA: TGTGCCAGCAGTTCGGGTCCGGGGGGCGATGAGCAGTTCTTC
CDR3 protein: CASSSGPGGDEQFF

V gene: TRBV3-1
J gene: TRBJ1-2
D gene: TRBD1
clone size: many
CDR3 DNA: TGTGCCAGCAGCCGTGGACAGGGTTTTGGCTACACCTTC
CDR3 protein: CASSRGQGFGYTF

V gene: TRBV7-6
J gene: TRBJ2-1
D gene: .
clone size: many
CDR3 DNA: TGTGCCAGCAGCTTAGCCACGGCCTCCTACAATGAGCAGTTCTTC
CDR3 protein: CASSLATASYNEQFF

V gene: TRBV12-3/TRBV12-4
J gene: TRBJ2-3
D gene: TRBD2
clone size: many
CDR3 DNA: TGTGCCAGCAGTTTAAAACGGGGGAGGGCAGATACGCAGTATTTT
CDR3 protein: CASSLKRGRADTQYF